Listed below are T cell receptor beta chains from one sample, sequenced in a study of PD-1 blockade in mismatch repair-deficient tumors. Sequencing was performed with immunoSEQ multiplex PCR; in TCRdb, only in-frame clones are kept and a portion is missing. The sample consists of over 100,000 clones, about 83% of them appearing once. This sample comprised peripheral blood, obtained approximately 60 weeks after starting pembrolizumab. Source of these receptors: an adult with mismatch repair-deficient cancer. Both conserved end residues are part of each CDR3. D genes are given only for firm matches. Some rows mark clone size as missing; the rest say once, few, many or name a class of expanded clone.

V,D,size,J,DNA,CDR3
TRBV30,NA,NA,TRBJ2-5,TGTGCCTGGAGTTCCGTCGGAAATAAAGAGACCCAGTACTTC,CAWSSVGNKETQYF
TRBV7-2,NA,NA,TRBJ1-5,TGTGCCAGCAGCTTAGCCGTTAGCAATCAGCCCCAGCATTTT,CASSLAVSNQPQHF
TRBV5-1,TRBD1,NA,TRBJ2-2,TGCGCCAGCAGCCTGCTGACAGGGGGCGGTACCGGGGAGCTGTTTTTT,CASSLLTGGGTGELFF
TRBV12-5,NA,NA,TRBJ1-1,TGTGCTAGTGGCCGCGGGACGAGCACTGAAGCTTTCTTT,CASGRGTSTEAFF
TRBV7-3,NA,NA,TRBJ2-1,TGTGCCAGCAGCTCGGACCTAGCCTACTACAATGAGCAGTTCTTC,CASSSDLAYYNEQFF
TRBV2,NA,NA,TRBJ1-1,TGTGCCAGCACTCCAGGGAACACTGAAGCTTTCTTT,CASTPGNTEAFF
TRBV29-1,NA,NA,TRBJ2-5,TGCAGCGTGGTTTCGAGGCGCGGTCAAGAGACCCAGTACTTC,CSVVSRRGQETQYF
TRBV9,NA,NA,TRBJ2-1,TGTGCCAGCAGCGTAGCAGAGGGAATGTCTGGTGAGCAGTTCTTC,CASSVAEGMSGEQFF
TRBV6-6,NA,NA,TRBJ1-1,TGTGCCAGCAGTTCGATCAGGGGTATGAACACTGAAGCTTTCTTT,CASSSIRGMNTEAFF
TRBV5-6,NA,NA,TRBJ2-7,TGTGCCAGCAGCTTGGGGACGCCGACGTCCTACGAGCAGTACTTC,CASSLGTPTSYEQYF
TRBV5-1,NA,once,TRBJ2-5,TGCGCCAGCAGCGGAGGGGAGTACCAAGAGACCCAGTACTTC,CASSGGEYQETQYF
TRBV7-9,TRBD1,few,TRBJ1-3,TGTGCCAGCAGCCCCCAGGGGGGGCTCCCAGGCGCTGGAAACACCATATATTTT,CASSPQGGLPGAGNTIYF
TRBV11-3,TRBD1,NA,TRBJ2-2,TGTGCCAGCAGCTTAGTTCAGGGGGCGACCGGGGAGCTGTTTTTT,CASSLVQGATGELFF
TRBV10-3,NA,NA,TRBJ1-1,TGTGCCATCAGTGGCACGGGGGGCGGGAGGAACACTGAAGCTTTCTTT,CAISGTGGGRNTEAFF
TRBV7-8,NA,NA,TRBJ2-3,TGTGCCAGCAGCCAGGCGGGACTCAGGGGGGCAGATACGCAGTATTTT,CASSQAGLRGADTQYF
TRBV5-4,NA,NA,TRBJ1-4,TGTGCCAGCAGCTTCCAGGGAGAAAAACTGTTTTTT,CASSFQGEKLFF
TRBV27,NA,NA,TRBJ2-1,TGTGCCAGCACTCCGGCGGGGTGGGATGAGCAGTTCTTC,CASTPAGWDEQFF
TRBV7-2,TRBD2,NA,TRBJ2-1,TGTGCCAGCAGCTTAGCGGGGAGCGGGAGTAGTGGGCAGTTCTTC,CASSLAGSGSSGQFF
TRBV7-8,TRBD2,NA,TRBJ2-2,TGTGCCAGCAGCCCGCCGGGACTAGCGGGAACCGGGGAGCTGTTTTTT,CASSPPGLAGTGELFF
TRBV27,NA,NA,TRBJ2-7,TGTGCCAGCAGTTTAACAGGGAGCTCCTACGAGCAGTACTTC,CASSLTGSSYEQYF
TRBV25-1,NA,NA,TRBJ2-7,TGTGCCAGCAGTGCGGCCGGGCCGTTCTACGAGCAGTACTTC,CASSAAGPFYEQYF
TRBV10-2,NA,NA,TRBJ1-5,TGCGCCAGCAGCGTCAATAGCAATCAGCCCCAGCATTTT,CASSVNSNQPQHF
TRBV4-2,NA,NA,TRBJ1-5,TGTGCCAGCAGCCAAGATCTATGGCAGCCCCAGCATTTT,CASSQDLWQPQHF
TRBV25-1,TRBD1,NA,TRBJ1-2,TGTGCCAGCGAACCCGGGACAGGGGTTTCTGGCTACACCTTC,CASEPGTGVSGYTF
TRBV28,NA,once,TRBJ2-3,TGTGCCAGCAGTTTAGATTACGCCCAGTATTTT,CASSLDYAQYF
TRBV5-4,TRBD1,once,TRBJ1-1,TGTGCCAGCAGCCGAGGGACAGGTTCGAACACTGAAGCTTTCTTT,CASSRGTGSNTEAFF
TRBV7-2,NA,NA,TRBJ2-5,TGTGCCAGCAGCGAGTCAGAGACCCAGTACTTC,CASSESETQYF
TRBV6-1,NA,NA,TRBJ1-2,TGTGCCAGCATGGGCCCGGAGAGCAAGAACTATGGCTACACCTTC,CASMGPESKNYGYTF
TRBV5-6,TRBD2,once,TRBJ2-1,TGTGCCAGCAGCTTGGGGGTAGCGGGTCGAGAGAGTGGGCAGTTCTTC,CASSLGVAGRESGQFF
TRBV28,TRBD2,NA,TRBJ2-7,TGTGCCAGCAGTCCCGGGACTAGCGCAGGTCGGCAGTACTTC,CASSPGTSAGRQYF
TRBV7-9,NA,once,TRBJ2-3,TGTGCCAGCAGCTGGCGCGGGACTCTTGGTTCCGCAGATACGCAGTATTTT,CASSWRGTLGSADTQYF
TRBV6-6,TRBD1,NA,TRBJ1-2,TGTGCCAGCAGTGTGACAGGGGCCCCTTATGGCTACACCTTC,CASSVTGAPYGYTF
TRBV7-8,TRBD2,NA,TRBJ2-1,TGTGCCAGCAGCTTCCGGGGGACTAGCGAATATATATGGGGTAGTATCAATGAGCAGTTCTTC,CASSFRGTSEYIWGSINEQFF
TRBV7-9,NA,NA,TRBJ2-3,TGTGCCAGCAGCTTTTCAACAGCCACAGATACGCAGTATTTT,CASSFSTATDTQYF
TRBV27,NA,many,TRBJ1-1,TGTGCCAGCAGTTTAGGGACCCAAAGGGACGCTTTCTTT,CASSLGTQRDAFF
TRBV19,TRBD2,few,TRBJ2-2,TGTGCCAGTAGTGGACGGACTAGCGGGAGGGCCGGGGAGCTGTTTTTT,CASSGRTSGRAGELFF
TRBV27,TRBD2,NA,TRBJ2-3,TGTGCCAGCAGTTGGGGGGGAGATACGCAGTATTTT,CASSWGGDTQYF
TRBV9,TRBD1,once,TRBJ1-1,TGTGCCAGCAGTCCAACAGGGGCCACTGAAGCTTTCTTT,CASSPTGATEAFF
TRBV11-3,NA,NA,TRBJ1-1,TGTGCCAGCAGCACCAGGCAGGGAAAAGCTTTCTTT,CASSTRQGKAFF
TRBV30,NA,few,TRBJ1-1,TGTGCCTGGACTGTGGCTTTGAACACTGAAGCTTTCTTT,CAWTVALNTEAFF
TRBV6-5,NA,NA,TRBJ1-3,TGTGCCAGCAGTCCGTTCGCTGCCTCTGGAAACACCATATATTTT,CASSPFAASGNTIYF
TRBV5-6,TRBD1,NA,TRBJ2-1,TGTGCCAGCAGCCATGGGACAGGGGGTCTTGAGCAGTTCTTC,CASSHGTGGLEQFF
TRBV29-1,TRBD2,NA,TRBJ2-1,TGCAGCGTTGAAGATCTTAGACTAGCGGGATACAATGAGCAGTTCTTC,CSVEDLRLAGYNEQFF
TRBV28,NA,NA,TRBJ2-5,TGTGCCAGCAGTTTAAGTCTGGGGACCCAAGAGACCCAGTACTTC,CASSLSLGTQETQYF
TRBV11-2,TRBD1,NA,TRBJ2-6,TGTGCCAGCAGCTTATGGTGGACAGGGGTCGTCTCTGGGGCCAACGTCCTGACTTTC,CASSLWWTGVVSGANVLTF
TRBV2,NA,NA,TRBJ2-1,TGTGCCAGCAGTGAGACCGTCCATGAGCAGTTCTTC,CASSETVHEQFF
TRBV7-6,NA,NA,TRBJ2-3,TGTGCCAGCAGCTCCCTGGGGCCGGCAGATACGCAGTATTTT,CASSSLGPADTQYF
TRBV18,NA,NA,TRBJ2-3,TGTGCCAGCTCACCAGCGGGACGGGCAGATACGCAGTATTTT,CASSPAGRADTQYF
TRBV7-9,NA,NA,TRBJ2-7,TGTGCCAGCAGCTCCCACTTTAGCGGAACCTACGAGCAGTACTTC,CASSSHFSGTYEQYF
TRBV5-5,NA,NA,TRBJ1-4,TGTGCCAGCAGCTTGGGTGGGAGGTCAACTAATGAAAAACTGTTTTTT,CASSLGGRSTNEKLFF
TRBV9,TRBD1,NA,TRBJ2-7,TGTGCCAGCAGCGTAGCACAGGGGGCTTACGAGCAGTACTTC,CASSVAQGAYEQYF
TRBV6-1,NA,few,TRBJ2-3,TGTGCCCTGTGGGGGGTAACAGATACGCAGTATTTT,CALWGVTDTQYF
TRBV7-2,TRBD2,NA,TRBJ2-1,TGTGCCAGCAGGGGTAGGCTAGCGGGAGGCAGTGAGCAGTTCTTC,CASRGRLAGGSEQFF
TRBV7-8,NA,NA,TRBJ2-2,TGTGCCAGCAGCTTAGGACACCCGAACACCGGGGAGCTGTTTTTT,CASSLGHPNTGELFF
TRBV5-1,TRBD1,NA,TRBJ1-4,TGCGCCAGCAGCCAAACAGGGGTAGGAGAAAAACTGTTTTTT,CASSQTGVGEKLFF
TRBV18,TRBD1,NA,TRBJ1-4,TGTGCCAGCTCACCATCAGGGACAGGGGCTGGTGAAAAACTGTTTTTT,CASSPSGTGAGEKLFF
TRBV28,NA,NA,TRBJ1-1,TGTGCCAGCAGCGGGACTTTACCGAGCCCTGAAGCTTTCTTT,CASSGTLPSPEAFF
TRBV9,NA,NA,TRBJ2-6,TGTGCCAGCAGCGTATCTGGGGCCAACGTCCTGACTTTC,CASSVSGANVLTF
TRBV18,NA,NA,TRBJ2-3,TGTGCCAGCTCACCACCTGTCGGAGATACGCAGTATTTT,CASSPPVGDTQYF